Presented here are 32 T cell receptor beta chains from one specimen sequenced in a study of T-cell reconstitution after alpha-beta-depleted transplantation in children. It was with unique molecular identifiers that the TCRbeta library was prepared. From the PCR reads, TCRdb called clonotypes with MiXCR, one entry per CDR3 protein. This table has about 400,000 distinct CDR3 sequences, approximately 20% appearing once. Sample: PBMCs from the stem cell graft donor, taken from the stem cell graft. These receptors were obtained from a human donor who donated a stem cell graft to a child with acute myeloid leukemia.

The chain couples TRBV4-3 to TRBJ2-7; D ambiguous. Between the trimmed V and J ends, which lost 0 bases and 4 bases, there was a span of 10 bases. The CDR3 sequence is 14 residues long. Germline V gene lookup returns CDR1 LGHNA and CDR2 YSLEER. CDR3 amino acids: CASSQESYGYEQYF. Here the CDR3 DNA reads TGCGCCAGCAGCCAAGAATCCTATGGATACGAGCAGTACTTC.

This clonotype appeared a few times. The CDR3 region has the DNA TGCAGTGCTAGAGGGAAGGACACTGAAGCTTTCTTT. This translates into CSARGKDTEAFF. The chain is built from TRBV20-1 and TRBJ1-1; no definite D call. Deletions cut 1 base from V and 3 bases from J, with 6 bases between. This CDR3 has 12 amino acids. CDR1 is DFQATT, CDR2 SNEGSKA, per germline (reference sequence).

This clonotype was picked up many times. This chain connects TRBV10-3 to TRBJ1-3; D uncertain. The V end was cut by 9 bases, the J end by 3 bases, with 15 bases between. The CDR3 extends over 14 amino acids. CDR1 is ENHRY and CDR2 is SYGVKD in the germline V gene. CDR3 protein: CAMWTGRDGNTIYF. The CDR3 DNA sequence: TGTGCCATGTGGACGGGCCGCGATGGAAACACCATATATTTT.

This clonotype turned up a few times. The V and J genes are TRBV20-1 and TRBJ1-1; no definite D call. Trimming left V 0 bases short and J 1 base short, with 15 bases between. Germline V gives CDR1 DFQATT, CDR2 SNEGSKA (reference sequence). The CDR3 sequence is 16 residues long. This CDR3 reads CSARDNLLRQNTEAFF. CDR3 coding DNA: TGCAGTGCTAGAGATAACCTCCTGCGACAGAACACTGAAGCTTTCTTT.

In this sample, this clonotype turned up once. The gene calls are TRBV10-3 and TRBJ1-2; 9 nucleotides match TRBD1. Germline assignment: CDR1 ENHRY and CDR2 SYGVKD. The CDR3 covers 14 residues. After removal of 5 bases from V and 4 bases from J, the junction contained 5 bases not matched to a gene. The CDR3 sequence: CAISTGGAGYGYTF. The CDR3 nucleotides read TGTGCCATCAGTACAGGGGGCGCGGGCTATGGCTACACCTTC.

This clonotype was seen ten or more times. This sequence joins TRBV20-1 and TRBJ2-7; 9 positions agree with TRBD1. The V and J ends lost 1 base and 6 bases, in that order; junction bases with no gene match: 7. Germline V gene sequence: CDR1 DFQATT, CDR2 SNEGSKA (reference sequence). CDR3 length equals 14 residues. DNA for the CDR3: TGCAGTGCTAGAGTGGGGGACAGGGCCTCCGAGCAGTACTTC. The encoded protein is CSARVGDRASEQYF.

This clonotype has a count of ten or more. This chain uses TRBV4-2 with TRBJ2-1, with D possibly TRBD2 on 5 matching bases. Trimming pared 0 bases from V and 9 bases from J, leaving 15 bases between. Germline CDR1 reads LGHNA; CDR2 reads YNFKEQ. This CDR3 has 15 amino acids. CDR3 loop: CASSQEKRTLGEQFF. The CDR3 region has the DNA TGTGCCAGCAGCCAAGAAAAGCGGACTTTAGGTGAGCAGTTCTTC.

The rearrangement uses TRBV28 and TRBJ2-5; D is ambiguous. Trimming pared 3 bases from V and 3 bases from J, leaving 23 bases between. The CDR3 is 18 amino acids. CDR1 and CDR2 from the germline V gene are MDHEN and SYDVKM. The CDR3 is CASSLVFEVPGGEETQYF. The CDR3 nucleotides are TGTGCCAGCAGTTTGGTTTTTGAGGTACCCGGTGGGGAAGAGACCCAGTACTTC.

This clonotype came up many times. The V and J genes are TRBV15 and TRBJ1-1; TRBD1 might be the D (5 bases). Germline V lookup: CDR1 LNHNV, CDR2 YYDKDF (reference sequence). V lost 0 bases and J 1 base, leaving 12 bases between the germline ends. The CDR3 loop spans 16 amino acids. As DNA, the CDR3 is TGTGCCACCAGCAGAGACCTTGGGGGTAAGAACACTGAAGCTTTCTTT. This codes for CATSRDLGGKNTEAFF.

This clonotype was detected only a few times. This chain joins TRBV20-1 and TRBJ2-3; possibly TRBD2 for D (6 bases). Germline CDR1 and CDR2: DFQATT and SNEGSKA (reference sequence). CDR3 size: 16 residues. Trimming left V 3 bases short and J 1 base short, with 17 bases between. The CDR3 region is CSASSFQEGGTDTQYF. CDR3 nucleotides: TGCAGTGCTAGCTCGTTTCAGGAGGGTGGCACAGATACGCAGTATTTT.

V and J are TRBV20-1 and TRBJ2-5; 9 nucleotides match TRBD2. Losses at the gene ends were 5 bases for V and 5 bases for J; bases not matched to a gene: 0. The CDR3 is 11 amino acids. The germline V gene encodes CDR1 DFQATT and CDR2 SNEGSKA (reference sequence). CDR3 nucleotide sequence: TGCAGTGCTGGGACTAGCGAGACCCAGTACTTC. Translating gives CSAGTSETQYF.

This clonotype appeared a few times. CDR3 sequence (DNA): TGTGCCAGCAGCTTAGGTCCTAGCGGACACACAGATACGCAGTATTTT. Protein product: CASSLGPSGHTDTQYF. This chain uses TRBV7-2 with TRBJ2-3, with 7 bases matching TRBD2. The junction had 6 bases not matched to a gene; V was cut back by 1 base and J by 2 bases. There are 16 residues in the CDR3. Germline values: CDR1 SGHTA, CDR2 FQGNSA.

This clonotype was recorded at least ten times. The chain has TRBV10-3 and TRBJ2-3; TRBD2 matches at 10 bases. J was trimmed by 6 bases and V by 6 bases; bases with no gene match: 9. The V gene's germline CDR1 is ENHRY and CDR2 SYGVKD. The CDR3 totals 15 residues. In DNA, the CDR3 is TGTGCCATCAGACCCAGCGGGAGGGCCTCGGATACGCAGTATTTT. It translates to CAIRPSGRASDTQYF.

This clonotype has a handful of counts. CDR3 nucleotides: TGTGCCAGCAGTTTAGGGCAGGGTGGGCGTACACCCCTCCACTTT. Its protein product is CASSLGQGGRTPLHF. The chain carries TRBV28 and TRBJ1-6, with D maybe TRBD1 (5 bases). CDR3 size: 15 residues. Between the trimmed V and J ends, which lost 2 bases and 11 bases, there was a span of 16 bases. CDR1 MDHEN and CDR2 SYDVKM come from the germline V gene. Filled out from reference TRBV28 and TRBJ1-6, the complete variable domain reads DVKVTQSSRYLVKRTGEKVFLECVQDMDHENMFWYRQDPGLGLRLIYFSYDVKMKEKGDIPEGYSVSREKKERFSLILESASTNQTSMYLCASSLGQGGRTPLHFGNGTRLTVT.

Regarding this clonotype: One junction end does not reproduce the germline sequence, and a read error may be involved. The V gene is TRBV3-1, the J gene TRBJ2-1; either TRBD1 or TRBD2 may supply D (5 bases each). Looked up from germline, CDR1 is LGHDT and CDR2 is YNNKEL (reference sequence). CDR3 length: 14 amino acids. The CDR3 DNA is TGTTCCAGCAGCCTCGGGACGGAATACAATGAGCAGTTCTTC. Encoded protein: CSSSLGTEYNEQFF.

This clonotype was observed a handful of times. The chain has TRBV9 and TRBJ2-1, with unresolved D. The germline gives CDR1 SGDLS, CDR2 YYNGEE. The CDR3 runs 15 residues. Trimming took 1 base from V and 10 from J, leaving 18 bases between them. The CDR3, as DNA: TGTGCCAGCAGCGTAACTTCTAAGTCCCACCGAGAGCAGTTCTTC. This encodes CASSVTSKSHREQFF.

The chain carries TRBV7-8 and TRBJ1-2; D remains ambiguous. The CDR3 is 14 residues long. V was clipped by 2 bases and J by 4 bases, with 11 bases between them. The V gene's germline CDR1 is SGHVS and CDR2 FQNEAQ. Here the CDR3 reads CASSLSTGSYGYTF. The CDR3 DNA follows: TGTGCCAGCAGCTTAAGTACCGGATCCTATGGCTACACCTTC.

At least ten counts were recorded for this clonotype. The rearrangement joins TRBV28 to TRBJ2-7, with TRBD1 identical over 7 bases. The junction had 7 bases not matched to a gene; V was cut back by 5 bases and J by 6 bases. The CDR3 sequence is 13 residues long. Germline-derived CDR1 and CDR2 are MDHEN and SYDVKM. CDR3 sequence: CASSPPRQGEQYF. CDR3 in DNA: TGTGCCAGCAGTCCCCCGAGACAGGGCGAGCAGTACTTC.

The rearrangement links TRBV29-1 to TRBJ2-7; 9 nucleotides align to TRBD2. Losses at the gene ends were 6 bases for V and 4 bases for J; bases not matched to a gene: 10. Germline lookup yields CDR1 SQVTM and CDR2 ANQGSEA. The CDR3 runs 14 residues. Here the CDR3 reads CSVIPREGTYEQYF. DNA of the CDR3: TGCAGCGTCATACCGCGGGAGGGGACTTACGAGCAGTACTTC.

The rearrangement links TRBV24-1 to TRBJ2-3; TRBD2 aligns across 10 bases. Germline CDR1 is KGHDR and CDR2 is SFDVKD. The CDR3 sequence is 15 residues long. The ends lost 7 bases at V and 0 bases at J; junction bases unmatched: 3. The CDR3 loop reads CATSGLAESTDTQYF. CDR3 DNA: TGTGCCACCAGCGGACTAGCGGAAAGCACAGATACGCAGTATTTT.

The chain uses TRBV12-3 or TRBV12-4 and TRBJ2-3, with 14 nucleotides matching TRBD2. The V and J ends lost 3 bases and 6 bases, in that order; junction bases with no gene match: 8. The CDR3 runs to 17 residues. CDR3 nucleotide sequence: TGTGCCAGCAGTTTCCTGGGGACTAGCGGGAGCGTGGATACGCAGTATTTT. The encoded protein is CASSFLGTSGSVDTQYF.

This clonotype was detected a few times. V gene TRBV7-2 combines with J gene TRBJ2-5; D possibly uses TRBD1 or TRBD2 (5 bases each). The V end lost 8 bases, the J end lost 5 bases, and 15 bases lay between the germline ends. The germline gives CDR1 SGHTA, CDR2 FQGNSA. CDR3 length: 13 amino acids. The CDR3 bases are TGTGCCAGCGGCCCGCTAGGGGAGGAGACCCAGTACTTC. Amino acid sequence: CASGPLGEETQYF.

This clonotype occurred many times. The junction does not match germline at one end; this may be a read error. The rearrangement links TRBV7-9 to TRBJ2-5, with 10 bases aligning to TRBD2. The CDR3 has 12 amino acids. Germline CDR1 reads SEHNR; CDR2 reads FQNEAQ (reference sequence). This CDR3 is CASSSWTSGLLF. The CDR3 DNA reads TGTGCCAGCAGCTCATGGACTAGCGGCCTGCTCTTC. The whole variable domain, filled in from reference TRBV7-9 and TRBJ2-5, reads DTGVSQNPRHKITKRGQNVTFRCDPISEHNRLYWYRQTLGQGPEFLTYFQNEAQLEKSRLLSDRFSAERPKGSFSTLEIQRTEQGDSAMYLCASSSWTSGLLFGPGTRLLVL.

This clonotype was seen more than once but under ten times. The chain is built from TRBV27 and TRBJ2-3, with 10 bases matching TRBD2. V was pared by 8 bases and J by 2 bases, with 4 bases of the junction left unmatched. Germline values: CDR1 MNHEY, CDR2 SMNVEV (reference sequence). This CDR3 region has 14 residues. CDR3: CASGGLAHTDTQYF. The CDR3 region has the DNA TGTGCCAGCGGGGGACTAGCGCACACAGATACGCAGTATTTT.

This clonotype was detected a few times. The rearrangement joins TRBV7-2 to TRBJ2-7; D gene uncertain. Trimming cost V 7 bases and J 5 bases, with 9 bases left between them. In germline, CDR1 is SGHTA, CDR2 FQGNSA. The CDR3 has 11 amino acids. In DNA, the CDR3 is TGTGCCAGCACCACTAACAACGAGCAGTACTTC. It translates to CASTTNNEQYF.

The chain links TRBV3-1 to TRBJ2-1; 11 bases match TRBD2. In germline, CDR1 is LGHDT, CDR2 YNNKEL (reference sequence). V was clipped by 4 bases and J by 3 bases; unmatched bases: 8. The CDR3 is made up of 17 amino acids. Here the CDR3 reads CASSPTLAGGNYNEQFF. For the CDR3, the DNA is TGTGCCAGCAGCCCAACCCTAGCGGGAGGTAACTACAATGAGCAGTTCTTC.

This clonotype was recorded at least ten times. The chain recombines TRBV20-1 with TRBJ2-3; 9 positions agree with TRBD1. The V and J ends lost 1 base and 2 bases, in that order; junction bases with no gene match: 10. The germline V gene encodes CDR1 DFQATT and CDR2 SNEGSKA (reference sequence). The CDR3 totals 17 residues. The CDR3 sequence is CSARVTTGTGYTDTQYF. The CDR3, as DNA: TGCAGTGCTAGAGTGACTACCGGGACAGGGTACACAGATACGCAGTATTTT.

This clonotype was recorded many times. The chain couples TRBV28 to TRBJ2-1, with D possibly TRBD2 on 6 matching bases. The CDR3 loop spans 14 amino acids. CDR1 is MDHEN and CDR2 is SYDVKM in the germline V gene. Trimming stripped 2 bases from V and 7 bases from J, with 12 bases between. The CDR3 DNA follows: TGTGCCAGCAGTTTACTCGCGGGAAGGAATGAGCAGTTCTTC. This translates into CASSLLAGRNEQFF.

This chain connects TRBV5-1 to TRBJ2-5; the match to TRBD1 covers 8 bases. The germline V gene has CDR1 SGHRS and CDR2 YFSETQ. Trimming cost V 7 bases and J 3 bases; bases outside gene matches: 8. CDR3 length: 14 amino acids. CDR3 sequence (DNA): TGCGCCAGCCTCCAGGGACAGGCTGAAGAGACCCAGTACTTC. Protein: CASLQGQAEETQYF.

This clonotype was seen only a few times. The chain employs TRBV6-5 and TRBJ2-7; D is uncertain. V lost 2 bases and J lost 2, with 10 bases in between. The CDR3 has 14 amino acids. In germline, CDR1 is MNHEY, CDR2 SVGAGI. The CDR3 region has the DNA TGTGCCAGCAGTTACGAGGAGTCGGCCTACGAGCAGTACTTC. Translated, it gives CASSYEESAYEQYF.

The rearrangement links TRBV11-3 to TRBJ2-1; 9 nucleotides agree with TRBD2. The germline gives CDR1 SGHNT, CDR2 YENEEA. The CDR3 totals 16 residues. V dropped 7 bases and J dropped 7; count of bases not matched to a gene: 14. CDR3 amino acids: CASNQFTSGRRNEQFF. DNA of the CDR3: TGTGCCAGCAACCAATTTACCAGCGGGAGGAGGAATGAGCAGTTCTTC.

The CDR3 DNA sequence: TGTGCCACAGGGGGGCGGGGATACGGGGAGCTGTTTTTT. Residues: CATGGRGYGELFF. The rearrangement joins TRBV7-2 to TRBJ2-2; D is possibly TRBD1 (7 bases). Germline CDR1 SGHTA, CDR2 FQGNSA. This CDR3 has 13 residues. V lost 10 bases and J 7 bases, leaving 16 bases between the germline ends.